This T cell receptor beta chain was documented in a study of identical twins. This clonotype was recorded only once. TCRdb independently ran MiXCR on the 5' RACE reads; one entry per CDR3 protein. The data show a few hundred thousand distinct CDR3 sequences, 20% to 25% seen once. The CDR3 runs 15 residues. V was pared by 5 bases and J by 2 bases, with 9 bases of the junction left unmatched. CDR1 and CDR2 (germline): SGHRS, YFSETQ. The sample also formed part of further work on T cells expressing NK-cell markers. In that study: In several experiments, sorting was restricted to alpha-beta TCR T cells by an anti-gamma-delta TCR antibody. In a group of 5 or 6 donors, dominant NKG2C+ clonotypes represented roughly 1.0-7.0% of CD8+ T cells.

Sample: CD4+ T cells sorted from blood. The chain is built from TRBV5-1 and TRBJ2-5, with 7 bases fitting TRBD1. This clonotype was sampled from a woman younger than 35 in good health. CDR3 sequence (DNA): TGCGCCAGCAGGCTCCTCACAGGGGATCAAGAGACCCAGTACTTC. Amino acids: CASRLLTGDQETQYF.